Below are 2 T cell receptor beta chains sequenced from a single sample in a study of PD-L1 blockade in urothelial cancer. This sample's time point: peripheral blood 6 weeks after treatment start. Sequencing was performed with immunoSEQ multiplex PCR; in TCRdb, only in-frame clones are kept and a portion is missing. The repertoire includes some 120,000 clones, approximately 85% of them detected once, and 2% to 3% sits in the top ten. The source material was PBMCs, sampled around atezolizumab (anti-PD-L1) treatment. These receptors all come from a man aged 50 to 59 with urothelial cancer.

In DNA form, the CDR3 reads TGTGCCACCAGCAGAAAGGGGGAGGGTGAAAAACTGTTTTTT. Translating gives CATSRKGEGEKLFF. The chain recombines TRBV15 with TRBJ1-4; TRBD1 is a possible D gene (6 bases). CDR3 length: 14 residues. Deletions cut 2 bases from V and 7 bases from J, with 11 bases between. The germline CDR1 and CDR2 sequences are LNHNV and YYDKDF (reference sequence).

The sample holds a few counts of this clone. This sequence joins TRBV9 and TRBJ2-7; D might be TRBD2 (6 bases). This CDR3 region has 15 residues. Per germline, CDR1 SGDLS and CDR2 YYNGEE. V was cut by 0 bases and J by 2 bases, with 12 bases left in between. In DNA, the CDR3 is TGTGCCAGCAGCGTAGGATTAGCGGAGACCTACGAGCAGTACTTC. This codes for CASSVGLAETYEQYF.